This T cell receptor beta chain was recorded in a study of monozygotic twins with inflammatory bowel disease. Study-level results: Researchers report that IBD patients shared fewer clonotypes with others than healthy twins, especially amid disease activity. Any single strong signal or clonotype tied to IBD lacked support.

Each TCR library consumed around 3.5 ug of total RNA. The UMIs contained a 6-nucleotide sample barcode. They were added by template switching during cDNA synthesis. From the 5' RACE reads, TCRdb lists one entry per CDR3 protein and no DNA. Its clone listing holds around 370,000 distinct CDR3 sequences. A remark on this clonotype: Its antigen is not known.

The CDR3 has 18 residues. Germline V gene lookup returns CDR1 LGHNA and CDR2 YSLEER. The origin of this receptor is a human donor with ulcerative colitis or Crohn's disease, or a healthy co-twin of an affected twin (not recorded which). The chain recombines TRBV4-3 with TRBJ1-6. Sequenced input: blood. Here the CDR3 reads CASSQDPYPEGLNSPLHF.